Listed below are T cell receptor beta chains from one sample, sequenced in a study of T cell responses to AZD1222 COVID-19 vaccine. Here immunoSEQ multiplex PCR was the method, and the copy in TCRdb shows in-frame clones only, minus some. The table has about 91,000 clones, around 90% seen once. Specimen: peripheral blood, collected 28 days after the second AZD1222 dose. The receptors were gathered from an adult who received the AZD1222 COVID-19 vaccine. Both conserved end residues are part of each CDR3. D genes are given only for firm matches. Clone size is stated in some rows and not others, as once, few, many or a class when expanded.

len: 16
d_gene: TRBD1
j_gene: TRBJ1-4
v_gene: TRBV5-1
abundance: .
CDR3aa: CASSWAGGLTNEKLFF
CDR3nt: TGCGCCAGCAGCTGGGCAGGGGGCTTGACTAATGAAAAACTGTTTTTT

len: 12
d_gene: .
j_gene: TRBJ2-2
v_gene: TRBV4-3
abundance: .
CDR3aa: CASNYNTGELFF
CDR3nt: TGCGCCAGCAACTATAACACCGGGGAGCTGTTTTTT

len: 18
d_gene: .
j_gene: TRBJ1-1
v_gene: TRBV6-8
abundance: .
CDR3aa: CANPTIGLFGVMNTEAFF
CDR3nt: TGTGCCAATCCCACAATAGGACTATTCGGAGTCATGAACACTGAAGCTTTCTTT

len: 16
d_gene: .
j_gene: TRBJ2-5
v_gene: TRBV23-1
abundance: .
CDR3aa: CASSQSVNRTQETQYF
CDR3nt: TGCGCCAGCAGTCAATCGGTCAACAGAACCCAAGAGACCCAGTACTTC

len: 16
d_gene: TRBD1
j_gene: TRBJ1-1
v_gene: TRBV4-1
abundance: .
CDR3aa: CASSPQGGWGNTEAFF
CDR3nt: TGCGCCAGCAGCCCCCAGGGGGGATGGGGGAACACTGAAGCTTTCTTT

len: 16
d_gene: TRBD1
j_gene: TRBJ1-1
v_gene: TRBV14
abundance: .
CDR3aa: CASSQTGGRRNTEAFF
CDR3nt: TGTGCCAGCAGCCAAACAGGGGGCCGACGGAACACTGAAGCTTTCTTT

len: 13
d_gene: .
j_gene: TRBJ2-5
v_gene: TRBV7-2
abundance: .
CDR3aa: CASSLDDQETQYF
CDR3nt: TGTGCCAGCAGCTTAGACGACCAAGAGACCCAGTACTTC

len: 13
d_gene: TRBD1
j_gene: TRBJ1-2
v_gene: TRBV3-1/TRBV3-2
abundance: .
CDR3aa: CASSRATGDGYTF
CDR3nt: TGTGCCAGCAGCCGAGCGACAGGGGATGGCTACACCTTC

len: 13
d_gene: TRBD1
j_gene: TRBJ1-5
v_gene: TRBV6-5
abundance: .
CDR3aa: CASSYAGGGPQHF
CDR3nt: TGTGCCAGCAGTTATGCAGGGGGGGGGCCCCAGCATTTT

len: 14
d_gene: .
j_gene: TRBJ2-1
v_gene: TRBV5-5
abundance: .
CDR3aa: CASIPTGKYNEQFF
CDR3nt: TGTGCCAGCATCCCGACGGGTAAATACAATGAGCAGTTCTTC

len: 14
d_gene: .
j_gene: TRBJ1-6
v_gene: TRBV28
abundance: .
CDR3aa: CASSLRRYNSPLHF
CDR3nt: TGTGCCAGCAGTTTGAGAAGATATAATTCACCCCTCCACTTT

len: 13
d_gene: TRBD1
j_gene: TRBJ1-6
v_gene: TRBV19
abundance: .
CDR3aa: CASREGAESPLHF
CDR3nt: TGTGCCAGTAGGGAGGGGGCCGAATCACCCCTCCACTTT

len: 14
d_gene: TRBD1
j_gene: TRBJ1-2
v_gene: TRBV18
abundance: .
CDR3aa: CASSPPTGDYGYTF
CDR3nt: TGTGCCAGCTCACCACCTACAGGGGACTATGGCTACACCTTC

len: 15
d_gene: TRBD1
j_gene: TRBJ1-1
v_gene: TRBV5-1
abundance: .
CDR3aa: CASSLVGQVNTEAFF
CDR3nt: TGCGCCAGCAGCTTGGTGGGACAGGTAAACACTGAAGCTTTCTTT

len: 13
d_gene: .
j_gene: TRBJ1-1
v_gene: TRBV7-9
abundance: .
CDR3aa: CASSSLPNTEAFF
CDR3nt: TGTGCCAGCAGCTCACTCCCGAACACTGAAGCTTTCTTT

len: 16
d_gene: TRBD1
j_gene: TRBJ1-6
v_gene: TRBV11-2
abundance: .
CDR3aa: CASRRGTGSYNSPLHF
CDR3nt: TGTGCCAGCAGACGAGGGACAGGGAGTTATAATTCACCCCTCCACTTT

len: 14
d_gene: TRBD1
j_gene: TRBJ2-7
v_gene: TRBV7-2
abundance: .
CDR3aa: CASSLRQGTYEQYF
CDR3nt: TGTGCCAGCAGCTTAAGACAGGGTACTTACGAGCAGTACTTC

len: 15
d_gene: .
j_gene: TRBJ1-5
v_gene: TRBV18
abundance: .
CDR3aa: CASSPRREPTEAQHF
CDR3nt: TGTGCCAGCTCACCACGCCGGGAGCCAACAGAGGCCCAGCATTTT

len: 13
d_gene: .
j_gene: TRBJ2-1
v_gene: TRBV12-3/TRBV12-4
abundance: .
CDR3aa: CASSLTRVDEQFF
CDR3nt: TGTGCCAGCAGTTTAACGAGGGTTGACGAGCAGTTCTTC

len: 13
d_gene: TRBD1
j_gene: TRBJ1-1
v_gene: TRBV5-6
abundance: once
CDR3aa: CASSAHDRAAAFF
CDR3nt: TGTGCCAGCAGCGCTCACGACAGGGCGGCAGCTTTCTTT

len: 16
d_gene: TRBD1
j_gene: TRBJ1-5
v_gene: TRBV4-1
abundance: .
CDR3aa: CASSHPTGSGNQPQHF
CDR3nt: TGCGCCAGCAGCCACCCGACAGGGTCGGGCAATCAGCCCCAGCATTTT

len: 14
d_gene: .
j_gene: TRBJ2-6
v_gene: TRBV19
abundance: .
CDR3aa: CASSIKVGANVLTF
CDR3nt: TGTGCCAGTAGTATAAAGGTTGGGGCCAACGTCCTGACTTTC

len: 16
d_gene: TRBD2
j_gene: TRBJ2-1
v_gene: TRBV19
abundance: .
CDR3aa: CASSSLSGGDYNEQFF
CDR3nt: TGTGCCAGTAGTTCGCTTAGCGGGGGGGACTACAATGAGCAGTTCTTC

len: 14
d_gene: .
j_gene: TRBJ1-5
v_gene: TRBV28
abundance: .
CDR3aa: CASSGHGSNQPQHF
CDR3nt: TGTGCCAGCAGTGGACACGGTAGCAATCAGCCCCAGCATTTT

len: 13
d_gene: .
j_gene: TRBJ1-1
v_gene: TRBV2
abundance: .
CDR3aa: CASRVQELTEAFF
CDR3nt: TGTGCCAGCAGGGTACAGGAGCTCACTGAAGCTTTCTTT

len: 13
d_gene: .
j_gene: TRBJ1-2
v_gene: TRBV28
abundance: .
CDR3aa: CASNLERTGYYTF
CDR3nt: TGTGCCAGCAACTTAGAGCGGACTGGATACTACACCTTC

len: 13
d_gene: .
j_gene: TRBJ1-2
v_gene: TRBV7-2
abundance: .
CDR3aa: CASSPGVSGGYTF
CDR3nt: TGTGCCAGCAGCCCAGGGGTTTCTGGGGGCTACACCTTC

len: 16
d_gene: TRBD1
j_gene: TRBJ1-2
v_gene: TRBV19
abundance: .
CDR3aa: CASSIDPGQTFYGYTF
CDR3nt: TGTGCCAGTAGTATTGACCCGGGACAGACCTTCTATGGCTACACCTTC

len: 15
d_gene: .
j_gene: TRBJ1-2
v_gene: TRBV3-1/TRBV3-2
abundance: .
CDR3aa: CASSQDRAEVYGYTF
CDR3nt: TGTGCCAGCAGCCAAGATAGGGCAGAGGTCTATGGCTACACCTTC

len: 17
d_gene: .
j_gene: TRBJ1-1
v_gene: TRBV4-1
abundance: .
CDR3aa: CASSQDPEVGPRSEAFF
CDR3nt: TGCGCCAGCAGCCAAGATCCCGAGGTGGGGCCCAGGTCAGAAGCTTTCTTT

len: 13
d_gene: .
j_gene: TRBJ2-7
v_gene: TRBV28
abundance: .
CDR3aa: CASSLSYRGEQYF
CDR3nt: TGTGCCAGCAGTTTAAGTTATAGGGGCGAGCAGTACTTC

len: 15
d_gene: TRBD1
j_gene: TRBJ1-1
v_gene: TRBV6-6
abundance: .
CDR3aa: CASSYQGGQATEAFF
CDR3nt: TGTGCCAGCAGTTACCAGGGGGGGCAAGCCACTGAAGCTTTCTTT

len: 13
d_gene: .
j_gene: TRBJ1-1
v_gene: TRBV14
abundance: .
CDR3aa: CASSPIMNTEAFF
CDR3nt: TGTGCCAGCAGCCCCATAATGAACACTGAAGCTTTCTTT

len: 15
d_gene: .
j_gene: TRBJ1-2
v_gene: TRBV3-1/TRBV3-2
abundance: .
CDR3aa: CASSPGGARVYGYTF
CDR3nt: TGTGCCAGCAGCCCTGGGGGGGCGCGGGTCTATGGCTACACCTTC

len: 14
d_gene: .
j_gene: TRBJ2-3
v_gene: TRBV7-8
abundance: .
CDR3aa: CASSSESSTDTQYF
CDR3nt: TGTGCCAGCAGCTCCGAGAGTTCCACAGATACGCAGTATTTT

len: 9
d_gene: TRBD1
j_gene: TRBJ1-2
v_gene: TRBV7-9
abundance: .
CDR3aa: CASSLDRVF
CDR3nt: TGTGCCAGCAGCCTTGACAGGGTCTTC

len: 15
d_gene: .
j_gene: TRBJ2-7
v_gene: TRBV28
abundance: .
CDR3aa: CASIPPGGTSYEQYF
CDR3nt: TGTGCCAGCATCCCCCCCGGGGGAACCTCCTACGAGCAGTACTTC

len: 14
d_gene: .
j_gene: TRBJ1-2
v_gene: TRBV27
abundance: .
CDR3aa: CASSLETVSYGYTF
CDR3nt: TGTGCCAGCAGTTTAGAAACAGTCTCCTATGGCTACACCTTC

len: 17
d_gene: TRBD1
j_gene: TRBJ2-7
v_gene: TRBV10-2
abundance: .
CDR3aa: CASSEGDRVTVDYEQYF
CDR3nt: TGCGCCAGCAGTGAAGGGGACAGGGTAACGGTAGACTACGAGCAGTACTTC

len: 16
d_gene: .
j_gene: TRBJ2-2
v_gene: TRBV7-2
abundance: once
CDR3aa: CASSSYLGSYTGELFF
CDR3nt: TGTGCCAGCAGCTCATATCTAGGTTCTTACACCGGGGAGCTGTTTTTT

len: 16
d_gene: TRBD1
j_gene: TRBJ2-2
v_gene: TRBV7-9
abundance: .
CDR3aa: CASSFRTGGDSGELFF
CDR3nt: TGTGCCAGCAGCTTTAGGACAGGGGGCGACTCCGGGGAGCTGTTTTTT

len: 13
d_gene: TRBD1
j_gene: TRBJ1-1
v_gene: TRBV5-6
abundance: .
CDR3aa: CASKGGMNTEAFF
CDR3nt: TGTGCCAGCAAAGGGGGCATGAACACTGAAGCTTTCTTT

len: 15
d_gene: .
j_gene: TRBJ1-5
v_gene: TRBV2
abundance: .
CDR3aa: CASSEARGSGQPQHF
CDR3nt: TGTGCCAGCAGTGAAGCAAGGGGATCGGGCCAGCCCCAGCATTTT

len: 15
d_gene: .
j_gene: TRBJ2-1
v_gene: TRBV7-8
abundance: .
CDR3aa: CASSLRSGTSLEQFF
CDR3nt: TGTGCCAGCAGCTTAAGATCTGGGACTTCACTTGAGCAGTTCTTC

len: 13
d_gene: .
j_gene: TRBJ1-2
v_gene: TRBV6-5
abundance: .
CDR3aa: CASGRNLGYGYTF
CDR3nt: TGTGCCAGCGGAAGGAATTTAGGCTATGGCTACACCTTC

len: 15
d_gene: TRBD1
j_gene: TRBJ1-6
v_gene: TRBV28
abundance: .
CDR3aa: CASSPVSGTGRPLHF
CDR3nt: TGTGCCAGCAGCCCCGTTTCCGGGACAGGGCGCCCCCTCCACTTT

len: 17
d_gene: TRBD1
j_gene: TRBJ2-3
v_gene: TRBV5-1
abundance: .
CDR3aa: CASSLAGTGDVTDTQYF
CDR3nt: TGCGCCAGCAGCTTGGCCGGGACAGGGGACGTAACAGATACGCAGTATTTT

len: 14
d_gene: TRBD2
j_gene: TRBJ2-7
v_gene: TRBV3-1/TRBV3-2
abundance: .
CDR3aa: CASSQGTSGGEQYF
CDR3nt: TGTGCCAGCAGCCAAGGGACTAGCGGGGGCGAGCAGTACTTC

len: 18
d_gene: .
j_gene: TRBJ2-1
v_gene: TRBV6-4
abundance: .
CDR3aa: CASSEAIGQLSSYNEQFF
CDR3nt: TGTGCCAGCAGTGAAGCCATTGGACAGCTTTCCTCCTACAATGAGCAGTTCTTC

len: 16
d_gene: TRBD1
j_gene: TRBJ1-6
v_gene: TRBV27
abundance: .
CDR3aa: CASSPRLTGEGSPLHF
CDR3nt: TGTGCCAGCAGTCCGAGATTGACAGGGGAAGGGTCACCCCTCCACTTT

len: 15
d_gene: .
j_gene: TRBJ2-5
v_gene: TRBV11-2
abundance: .
CDR3aa: CASSFSSGFQETQYF
CDR3nt: TGTGCCAGCAGCTTTTCCAGTGGGTTCCAAGAGACCCAGTACTTC

len: 13
d_gene: .
j_gene: TRBJ2-2
v_gene: TRBV28
abundance: .
CDR3aa: CASSPPSTGELFF
CDR3nt: TGTGCCAGCAGTCCACCTAGCACCGGGGAGCTGTTTTTT

len: 14
d_gene: .
j_gene: TRBJ2-5
v_gene: TRBV18
abundance: .
CDR3aa: CASSPGQLQETQYF
CDR3nt: TGTGCCAGCTCACCAGGACAGCTACAAGAGACCCAGTACTTC